This is a list of T cell receptor beta chains from one sample in a study of technical replicates of blood from a handful of donors. Data came from immunoSEQ multiplex PCR; TCRdb stores just in-frame clones and leaves some out. The data hold about 85,000 clones, with 94% observed a single time. Material for sequencing was T cells isolated from PBMCs. These receptors were taken from a human donor in good health. The CDR3 runs from the conserved cysteine through the conserved F or W. A D gene is named only where the DNA matches it firmly. Clone size appears in some rows only: once, few, many, or a class for an expanded clone.

TRBD1	TRBV29-1	TRBJ2-7	once	CSALTGTIDEQYF	TGCAGCGCTCTGACAGGGACGATCGACGAGCAGTACTTC
.	TRBV28	TRBJ2-5	.	CASRTGQETQYF	TGTGCCAGCAGGACAGGTCAAGAGACCCAGTACTTC
TRBD1	TRBV27	TRBJ2-1	.	CASSLTPSRGYGDEQFF	TGTGCCAGCAGTTTAACCCCATCCAGGGGGTACGGCGATGAGCAGTTCTTC
.	TRBV7-3	TRBJ2-2	.	CASSFRDGELFF	TGTGCCAGCAGCTTCCGCGACGGGGAGCTGTTTTTT
TRBD1	TRBV5-1	TRBJ2-7	.	CASSPVVGQGSNEQYF	TGCGCCAGCAGCCCGGTGGTCGGACAGGGGTCCAACGAGCAGTACTTC
.	TRBV5-1	TRBJ1-3	.	CASSVATGHFSGNTIYF	TGCGCCAGCAGCGTCGCCACGGGACACTTCTCTGGAAACACCATATATTTT
.	TRBV5-1	TRBJ2-6	.	CASSLDYSGANVLTF	TGCGCCAGCAGCTTGGACTATTCCGGGGCCAACGTCCTGACTTTC
.	TRBV29-1	TRBJ1-1	.	CSADRTGPGWGDTEAFF	TGCAGCGCCGATCGAACAGGCCCCGGATGGGGGGACACTGAAGCTTTCTTT
TRBD1	TRBV29-1	TRBJ2-6	.	CSVGTGGSGANVLTF	TGCAGCGTTGGGACAGGGGGCTCTGGGGCCAACGTCCTGACTTTC
.	TRBV30	TRBJ2-3	few	CAWKGLADTQYF	TGTGCCTGGAAGGGGTTAGCAGATACGCAGTATTTT
TRBD1	TRBV4-1	TRBJ2-5	.	CASSLDRVQETQYF	TGCGCCAGCAGCCTTGACAGGGTCCAAGAGACCCAGTACTTC
.	TRBV7-9	TRBJ2-3	.	CASSLGRDSSPIGTDTQYF	TGTGCCAGCAGCTTAGGAAGGGACTCCTCTCCAATTGGCACAGATACGCAGTATTTT
TRBD2	TRBV9	TRBJ2-5	.	CASSVYSGVAPETQYF	TGTGCCAGCAGCGTATATAGCGGGGTAGCCCCAGAGACCCAGTACTTC
.	TRBV27	TRBJ1-4	.	CASSLSSVEGTEKLFF	TGTGCCAGCAGTTTATCCTCAGTGGAGGGTACTGAAAAACTGTTTTTT
.	TRBV7-2	TRBJ2-7	.	CASSLPGTSFEQYF	TGTGCCAGCAGCTTACCGGGTACGTCCTTCGAGCAGTACTTC
.	TRBV19	TRBJ1-2	.	CASSIRGDYGYTF	TGTGCCAGTAGTATCAGGGGAGACTATGGCTACACCTTC
.	TRBV4-1	TRBJ2-7	.	CASSQVGPGAEQYF	TGCGCCAGCAGCCAAGTGGGGCCAGGGGCCGAGCAGTACTTC
.	TRBV5-1	TRBJ1-1	.	CASSRNPQGNTEAFF	TGCGCCAGCAGCCGTAATCCACAGGGGAACACTGAAGCTTTCTTT
.	TRBV7-6	TRBJ1-1	.	CASSYGQNTEAFF	TGTGCCAGCAGCTACGGACAGAACACTGAAGCTTTCTTT
.	TRBV7-2	TRBJ2-4	.	CASSLGPGQQNIQYF	TGTGCCAGCAGCTTAGGCCCAGGACAGCAAAACATTCAGTACTTC
.	TRBV19	TRBJ1-1	.	CAQLSVRQNTEAFF	TGTGCCCAACTTTCGGTGAGACAGAACACTGAAGCTTTCTTT
.	TRBV6-1	TRBJ1-5	few	CAAQVVGGRPQHF	TGTGCCGCGCAAGTGGTGGGGGGACGGCCCCAGCATTTT
.	TRBV30	TRBJ1-5	.	CAWSVGRGLYSNQPQHF	TGTGCCTGGAGTGTAGGCAGGGGACTATATAGCAATCAGCCCCAGCATTTT
TRBD1	TRBV9	TRBJ2-7	.	CASSATGGVPYEQYF	TGTGCCAGCAGCGCAACAGGGGGCGTTCCGTACGAGCAGTACTTC
TRBD2	TRBV9	TRBJ2-3	.	CASSAGGRPDTQYF	TGTGCCAGCAGCGCGGGGGGGAGACCAGATACGCAGTATTTT
.	TRBV28	TRBJ2-6	.	CASRSDPGANVLTF	TGTGCCAGCAGGAGCGACCCTGGGGCCAACGTCCTGACTTTC
.	TRBV28	TRBJ2-7	.	CASSRTAQYEQYF	TGTGCCAGCAGCCGGACAGCGCAATACGAGCAGTACTTC
.	TRBV7-9	TRBJ1-2	.	CASSLGHQGTDGYTF	TGTGCCAGCAGCTTAGGCCACCAGGGAACGGATGGCTACACCTTC
.	TRBV20-1	TRBJ2-7	once	CSAEDSYEQYF	TGCAGTGCTGAAGACAGCTACGAGCAGTACTTC
TRBD1	TRBV5-1	TRBJ2-2	.	CASSVPRTGVGNTGELFF	TGCGCCAGCAGCGTACCCCGTACAGGGGTAGGGAACACCGGGGAGCTGTTTTTT
.	TRBV7-9	TRBJ1-3	.	CASSFGRESLSGNTIYF	TGTGCCAGCAGCTTCGGCAGGGAATCCCTCTCTGGAAACACCATATATTTT
.	TRBV19	TRBJ1-2	.	CASLPGLLGRYTF	TGTGCCAGCCTCCCGGGACTCCTGGGACGGTACACCTTC
TRBD2	TRBV29-1	TRBJ2-7	.	CSATTSADYEQYF	TGCAGCGCCACTACTAGCGCCGACTACGAGCAGTACTTC
.	TRBV5-8	TRBJ1-4	.	CASSLEAATNEKLFF	TGTGCCAGCAGCTTGGAGGCGGCAACTAATGAAAAACTGTTTTTT
TRBD1	TRBV7-3	TRBJ1-2	.	CASSPQGDYGYTF	TGTGCCAGCAGCCCCCAGGGGGACTATGGCTACACCTTC
.	TRBV7-9	TRBJ2-3	once	CASSVTPSSSTDTQYF	TGTGCCAGCAGCGTCACTCCTAGCTCTAGCACAGATACGCAGTATTTT
.	TRBV5-1	TRBJ2-1	once	CASSLVQALNNEQFF	TGCGCCAGCAGCTTGGTTCAGGCCTTGAACAATGAGCAGTTCTTC
.	TRBV7-8	TRBJ1-5	.	CASSPRAGKQPQHF	TGTGCCAGCAGCCCCCGGGCAGGGAAACAGCCCCAGCATTTT
.	TRBV4-1	TRBJ2-7	.	CASSQPESGNYEQYF	TGCGCCAGCAGCCAGCCGGAGTCAGGGAACTACGAGCAGTACTTC
TRBD1	TRBV6-5	TRBJ2-5	once	CASTGQGAVETQYF	TGTGCCAGCACAGGACAGGGGGCTGTAGAGACCCAGTACTTC
.	TRBV11-2	TRBJ1-1	.	CASSLKGNNRVWAAFF	TGTGCCAGCAGCTTAAAGGGGAACAACAGGGTCTGGGCAGCTTTCTTT
.	TRBV4-1	TRBJ1-2	.	CASSRIGQFYGYTF	TGCGCCAGCAGCCGCATCGGACAGTTTTATGGCTACACCTTC
TRBD2	TRBV5-4	TRBJ2-1	.	CASSLTSGSFDEQFF	TGTGCCAGCAGCTTAACTAGCGGGAGTTTCGATGAGCAGTTCTTC
TRBD2	TRBV30	TRBJ2-1	.	CAWSVPGLADSYNEQFF	TGTGCCTGGAGTGTACCAGGGCTAGCGGACTCCTACAATGAGCAGTTCTTC
TRBD2	TRBV28	TRBJ2-7	.	CASSLRPSGRTTYEQYF	TGTGCCAGCAGTTTAAGGCCTAGCGGGAGGACGACCTACGAGCAGTACTTC
TRBD1	TRBV19	TRBJ1-5	.	CASSIRTGGRGQPQHF	TGTGCCAGTAGTATAAGGACAGGGGGCCGAGGCCAGCCCCAGCATTTT
TRBD1	TRBV19	TRBJ2-7	.	CASSNRDRGHEQYF	TGTGCCAGTAGTAACCGGGACAGGGGCCACGAGCAGTACTTC
.	TRBV19	TRBJ2-7	.	CASTSRGRREQYF	TGTGCCAGTACCTCGCGTGGTCGGAGGGAGCAGTACTTC
.	TRBV6-1	TRBJ2-5	.	CASSEGAGTQETQYF	TGTGCCAGCAGTGAGGGGGCAGGGACCCAAGAGACCCAGTACTTC
TRBD2	TRBV7-2	TRBJ2-7	once	CASSSSGPLYEQYF	TGTGCCAGCAGTTCTAGCGGGCCTCTCTACGAGCAGTACTTC
TRBD1	TRBV5-1	TRBJ1-4	once	CASSQGGRLTNEKLFF	TGCGCCAGCAGCCAAGGGGGCAGATTAACTAATGAAAAACTGTTTTTT
.	TRBV30	TRBJ2-1	.	CAWGGRNEQFF	TGTGCCTGGGGGGGCCGGAATGAGCAGTTCTTC
TRBD1	TRBV29-1	TRBJ1-1	.	CSVGRVGQENTEAFF	TGCAGCGTCGGAAGGGTCGGACAGGAGAACACTGAAGCTTTCTTT
TRBD2	TRBV9	TRBJ2-1	.	CASSLYGGGDNEQFF	TGTGCCAGCAGCCTTTACGGGGGAGGGGACAATGAGCAGTTCTTC
.	TRBV7-9	TRBJ1-2	.	CASSAGGATNYGYTF	TGTGCCAGCAGCGCTGGGGGGGCCACTAACTATGGCTACACCTTC